This T cell receptor beta chain was sequenced for a study of blood T cell repertoires in COVID-19. Overall study: The study drew acute and convalescent COVID-19 samples from the United States, Italy and Spain. The analysed material was cDNA or gDNA that came from T cells, B-cell-depleted T cells, or PBMCs.

Authors' methods: How many nucleated cells were present was estimated from reference gene primer amplification. Assay: immunoSEQ multiplex PCR; the TCRdb copy retains only in-frame clones and omits some. The DNA gave D and trimming, while V, J and clone size come from that table. The data show roughly 90,000 clones, nearly 90% seen once. CDR1 is SGHRS and CDR2 is YFSETQ in the germline V gene. The V and J ends lost 5 bases and 6 bases, in that order; junction bases with no gene match: 6. This CDR3 has 14 residues. The chain employs TRBV5-1 and TRBJ2-1, with TRBD2 identical over 9 bases. This sequence was found in a woman of 80 years or more with active COVID-19. Sequencing input: peripheral blood. CDR3 nucleotide sequence: TGCGCCAGCAGGAGGGGGACTAGCAGCAATGAGCAGTTCTTC. This codes for CASRRGTSSNEQFF.